This T cell receptor (beta chain) was captured in a study of metastatic and nonmetastatic thyroid tumors. Looking at the study overall: The comparison covered peripheral blood and tumor or nodule tissue in malignant and benign thyroid patients.

All patients were treatment-naive before thyroid surgery. On this clone: The antigen is undetermined.

Study-level findings and limits: Reported TCR beta diversity, measured in blood and tumor, was significantly higher for malignant thyroid tumors than for benign nodules.

As handled by the study authors: A classifier of distant metastasis in papillary thyroid cancer was built from CDR3 differences (across clinicopathological groups). TCRdb re-called the PCR reads through MiXCR. TCRdb's processing, not the authors', yielded these V and J calls. In the table there are approximately 6,000 clones, 25% to 35% of which are singletons. This CDR3 has 14 residues. Germline CDR1 MGHRA, CDR2 YSYEKL. Trimming left V 0 bases short and J 3 bases short, with 8 bases between. The rearrangement links TRBV4-1 to TRBJ1-1; tentative D call: TRBD1 (5 bases). This TCR came from a female donor with papillary thyroid cancer or a benign thyroid nodule (not recorded which). Some clones in this sample may be carry-over from other donors' samples. The sequencing input was adjacent normal tissue. CDR3 protein: CASSQETVYTEAFF. The CDR3 DNA reads as TGCGCCAGCAGCCAAGAGACAGTTTACACTGAAGCTTTCTTT.